This paragraph covers one T cell receptor (beta chain) sequence. This PCR relied on a set of 60 Vbeta primers and 13 Jbeta primers. TCRdb keeps only in-frame clones here, not all; method: immunoSEQ multiplex PCR. This listing includes approximately 70,000 clones. This record belongs to a study of cytomegalovirus exposure and HLA in healthy donors. The receptor's source is a woman in her 30s in good health and CMV-seronegative. The sample comprised PBMCs.

The CDR3 loop reads CASSQSQGQEAEQYF. CDR3 nucleotide sequence: TGTGCCAGCAGCCAATCCCAAGGCCAGGAGGCCGAGCAGTACTTC. V gene TRBV16 combines with J gene TRBJ2-7; perhaps TRBD2 as D (5 bases). Per germline, CDR1 KGHSY and CDR2 FQNENV. V was pared by 0 bases and J by 6 bases, with 15 bases between. The CDR3 sequence is 15 residues long.